The entry below describes one TCR beta chain. This clonotype was observed a handful of times. Its antigen remains undetermined. No much larger clonotype is one base removed from it; base qualities were not supplied. V is clipped by 9 bases and J by 9 bases, and the sequence between their germline boundaries is 14 bases long. Measured from the cysteine to the phenylalanine, the CDR3 is 11 residues long. CDR3 DNA only is kept here, 33 bases in frame from base 1. CDR1 and CDR2 were assigned from the germline V gene as SNHLY and FYNNEI. These data come from a study of blood T cells in healthy people across ages (dated by TCRdb to the mid-2010s). For the wider study: Template switching captured roughly one uniquely barcoded TCR beta cDNA molecule per two T cells in model experiments. Using deep sequencing normalized with unique cDNA molecular identifiers, the study measured how TCR beta repertoire diversity changes with age. Four age groups were formed from the donors: young (average approximately 16 years), middle-aged (approximately 40), aged (roughly 56) and long-lived (around 82). To avoid experimental bias, donors of different ages were randomly spread across the sequencing lanes. For two donors (one aged 18 to 29 and one aged 80 or older), the study analyzed two additional independent replicas of 1 million unique cDNA reads from the same blood draw. On the study overall, not on this receptor specifically: Compared with the aged group, the long-lived group had more naive CD4+ T cells, fewer expanded clones and increased TCR diversity, a pattern suggesting age selection. Because the CMV infection status of the donors was unknown, age-related changes in expanded clonotypes may potentially have been confounded. The percentage of naive T cells measured by flow cytometry correlated strongly with observed TCR beta diversity. Observed TCR beta diversity per million T cells fell roughly linearly with age, and a significant reduction was already apparent by age about 43. Estimates of total diversity based on one million sequenced T cells were regarded as lower bounds and as underestimates. Since profiling was done on bulk unsorted PBMCs, naive and antigen-experienced compartments could not be conclusively compared.

Library creation used 5' RACE. The sequencer was an Illumina HiSeq 2500. A second PCR of about 6 to 11 cycles was performed with a sample-barcoded 5' primer and a J-beta primer mix. Each TCR beta cDNA molecule received a unique molecular identifier from a template-switch 5' adaptor carrying 12 random nucleotides. At least 2.5 million CDR3-containing paired-end reads were obtained from each sample. First-strand cDNA was synthesized from all RNA with the Mint cDNA synthesis kit, primed by a TRBC-specific oligonucleotide. After uracil-DNA glycosylase treatment, a first 18-cycle PCR used universal primers M1SS and BC2_uni_R on all cDNA. In the original analysis: For normalization, 1 million high-quality reads were randomly selected from each sample, with every read carrying a distinct molecular identifier. Reads sharing molecular identifiers were discarded rather than binned into consensus sequences. MiTCR, run with a Q25 quality threshold and the strictest error-elimination algorithm, handled CDR3 identification, clonotype clustering and error correction. A nonparametric unseen species model with Euler transformation was used to estimate lower-bound total TCR beta diversity. TCRdb redid the processing of the public reads, applying fastp at Q25 and MiXCR, and retained in-frame beta chains. Each entry is one CDR3 protein sequence, shown with its most common DNA and genes. The V and J calls and clone size are TCRdb's, not the authors'. The sample includes around 1,700,000 distinct CDR3 sequences, with approximately 30% observed a single time. Clones ranked in the top ten supply about 7.7% of the sample.

The donors were under 40 Caucasian individuals from Russia, aged roughly 6 to 90 years, who were systemically healthy. Roughly 10 milliliters of peripheral blood were collected from each donor into EDTA-treated Vacutainer tubes. Ficoll-Paque density-gradient centrifugation was used to isolate PBMCs, with at least 6.5 million per sample. Trizol reagent was used to extract total RNA from PBMCs, with at least 5.5 micrograms per sample. Naive CD45RAhigh/CD27high T cell percentages were measured by flow cytometry on a PBMC aliquot from every donor. The rearrangement joined TRBV2 to TRBJ1-2, with an unclear D gene assignment. This receptor was taken from a woman between 25 and 40 years old in good health. The source material was blood. DNA sequence: TGTGCCAGGAGACAAACCGCAAGCTACACCTTC. Its protein reads: CARRQTASYTF.